The rows below give T cell receptor beta chains drawn from one sample of a study of T cell responses to AZD1222 COVID-19 vaccine. The table came from immunoSEQ multiplex PCR; TCRdb's copy has only in-frame clones and leaves some out. Here the sample spans about 120,000 clones, around 92% being singletons. This sample comprised peripheral blood, obtained on day 0 of AZD1222 vaccination. The receptors shown here come from an adult in good health. Each CDR3 is given with its conserved first and last residue. Fields, in order: clone size, D gene, V gene, J gene, CDR3 DNA, CDR3 protein. A D gene is named only where the DNA matches it firmly. Size is stated for part of the rows, as once, few or many counts, or as a class when the clone is expanded.

size: NA; D: NA; V: TRBV4-3; J: TRBJ2-3; DNA: TGCGCCAGCAGCCAAGAAAGCACAGATACGCAGTATTTT; CDR3: CASSQESTDTQYF
size: NA; D: NA; V: TRBV4-1; J: TRBJ2-2; DNA: TGCGCCAGCAGCCAAGATAGGGATACCGGGGAGCTGTTTTTT; CDR3: CASSQDRDTGELFF
size: many; D: NA; V: TRBV11-2; J: TRBJ2-7; DNA: TGTGCCAGCAGTTCGGACAACTACGAGCAGTACTTC; CDR3: CASSSDNYEQYF
size: once; D: TRBD1; V: TRBV5-4; J: TRBJ1-1; DNA: TGTGCCAGCAGCCCTGACAGGGGACCGAACACTGAAGCTTTCTTT; CDR3: CASSPDRGPNTEAFF
size: NA; D: TRBD1; V: TRBV11-2; J: TRBJ1-1; DNA: TGTGCCAGCAGCTCTTCAGACAGGGGATCGAGAACTGAAGCTTTCTTT; CDR3: CASSSSDRGSRTEAFF
size: NA; D: NA; V: TRBV7-9; J: TRBJ2-7; DNA: TGTGCCAGCAGCGGACTCCCCAGCTGGGGGGATATAAGGTACGAGCAGTACTTC; CDR3: CASSGLPSWGDIRYEQYF
size: NA; D: TRBD1; V: TRBV10-2; J: TRBJ1-6; DNA: TGCGCCAGCATTGACTCCCTCACAGGGGATAATTCACCCCTCCACTTT; CDR3: CASIDSLTGDNSPLHF
size: once; D: NA; V: TRBV19; J: TRBJ2-3; DNA: TGTGCCAGTAGTATAGATCGTGGGGGAACTAGCACAGATACGCAGTATTTT; CDR3: CASSIDRGGTSTDTQYF
size: NA; D: NA; V: TRBV18; J: TRBJ2-1; DNA: TGTGCCAGCTCACCAATATCAGACGGGCGCTACAATGAGCAGTTCTTC; CDR3: CASSPISDGRYNEQFF
size: once; D: NA; V: TRBV11-2; J: TRBJ2-7; DNA: TGTGCCAGCAGCCTCGGGCGAGGGGAGACCACCCCCTACGAGCAGTACTTC; CDR3: CASSLGRGETTPYEQYF
size: NA; D: TRBD2; V: TRBV19; J: TRBJ2-2; DNA: TGTGCCAGTAGTTCTGGGAGCGGGGGTTTCACCGGGGAGCTGTTTTTT; CDR3: CASSSGSGGFTGELFF
size: NA; D: NA; V: TRBV7-9; J: TRBJ1-1; DNA: TGTGCCAGCAGCTCACAGACAGGAATAGTCACTGAAGCTTTCTTT; CDR3: CASSSQTGIVTEAFF
size: NA; D: TRBD2; V: TRBV9; J: TRBJ2-3; DNA: TGTGCCAGCAGCATTGGACTAGCGGGGGGGCTGGGCACAGATACGCAGTATTTT; CDR3: CASSIGLAGGLGTDTQYF
size: NA; D: NA; V: TRBV5-1; J: TRBJ1-2; DNA: TGCGCCAGCAGCTTGGCCCCAGAGGCCCCCTATGGCTACACCTTC; CDR3: CASSLAPEAPYGYTF
size: NA; D: NA; V: TRBV5-1; J: TRBJ2-3; DNA: TGCGCCAGCAGCTGGAGCGGAGATACGCAGTATTTT; CDR3: CASSWSGDTQYF
size: once; D: NA; V: TRBV5-4; J: TRBJ1-5; DNA: TGTGCCAGCAGCACCCGGACGGAAAGCAATCAGCCCCAGCATTTT; CDR3: CASSTRTESNQPQHF
size: NA; D: NA; V: TRBV11-2; J: TRBJ1-2; DNA: TGTGCCAGCAGCTTAGCTGGGGGGGCCTCTAACTATGGCTACACCTTC; CDR3: CASSLAGGASNYGYTF
size: once; D: NA; V: TRBV28; J: TRBJ1-5; DNA: TGTGCCAGCAAAGTGTTAAATCAGCCCCAGCATTTT; CDR3: CASKVLNQPQHF
size: NA; D: NA; V: TRBV7-2; J: TRBJ2-7; DNA: TGTGCCAGCAGCGTAGAGATCGCCTCCGAGCAGTACTTC; CDR3: CASSVEIASEQYF
size: once; D: NA; V: TRBV6-5; J: TRBJ2-2; DNA: TGTGCCACCCCGGTGGGGTACAACACCGGGGAGCTGTTTTTT; CDR3: CATPVGYNTGELFF
size: NA; D: NA; V: TRBV24-1; J: TRBJ2-7; DNA: TGTGCCACCAGTGACGCAAGGGCCCCTAAGGGTGAGCAGTACTTC; CDR3: CATSDARAPKGEQYF
size: NA; D: TRBD1; V: TRBV23-1; J: TRBJ2-7; DNA: TGCGCCAGCAGTCAATCGCAATGGACAGGGCAATGCTACGAGCAGTACTTC; CDR3: CASSQSQWTGQCYEQYF
size: NA; D: NA; V: TRBV7-9; J: TRBJ2-7; DNA: TGTGCCAGCAGCCACTCCTACGAGCAGTACTTC; CDR3: CASSHSYEQYF
size: NA; D: NA; V: TRBV14; J: TRBJ2-2; DNA: TGTGCCAGCAGCCAGAACACCGGGGAGCTGTTTTTT; CDR3: CASSQNTGELFF
size: NA; D: NA; V: TRBV11-2; J: TRBJ2-1; DNA: TGTGCCAGCAGCTTAGATTACGCGGGCTCCTACAATGAGCAGTTCTTC; CDR3: CASSLDYAGSYNEQFF
size: NA; D: NA; V: TRBV7-2; J: TRBJ2-7; DNA: TGTGCCAGCAGCTCCTACGGGGCCTACGAGCAGTACTTC; CDR3: CASSSYGAYEQYF
size: NA; D: TRBD1; V: TRBV4-3; J: TRBJ1-2; DNA: TGCGCCAGCTCTCCCGGGACAGGGGGCTTTGGCTACACCTTC; CDR3: CASSPGTGGFGYTF
size: NA; D: NA; V: TRBV12-3/TRBV12-4; J: TRBJ1-3; DNA: TGTGCCAGCAGTTTATACTCTGGAAACACCATATATTTT; CDR3: CASSLYSGNTIYF
size: NA; D: NA; V: TRBV10-3; J: TRBJ1-3; DNA: TGTGCCATCAAAAAGGGAAATTCTGGAAACACCATATATTTT; CDR3: CAIKKGNSGNTIYF
size: NA; D: NA; V: TRBV7-2; J: TRBJ2-5; DNA: TGTGCCAGCAGCTTAGTGGAACGGGAGACCCAGTACTTC; CDR3: CASSLVERETQYF
size: once; D: TRBD1; V: TRBV6-6; J: TRBJ2-1; DNA: TGTGCCAGCAGTTCCACCGGGACAGGGAACAATGAGCAGTTCTTC; CDR3: CASSSTGTGNNEQFF
size: NA; D: TRBD1; V: TRBV7-9; J: TRBJ2-7; DNA: TGTGCCAGCAGCCTTCCACCGGGACAGCGCACCTACGAGCAGTACTTC; CDR3: CASSLPPGQRTYEQYF
size: NA; D: NA; V: TRBV19; J: TRBJ1-5; DNA: TGTGCCAGTAGCAAAACGGACAGATCCCTCAATCAGCCCCAGCATTTT; CDR3: CASSKTDRSLNQPQHF
size: NA; D: TRBD1; V: TRBV24-1; J: TRBJ2-5; DNA: TGTGCCACCAGTGACCTCTCCTCGACAGGGGCCGAAGAGACCCAGTACTTC; CDR3: CATSDLSSTGAEETQYF
size: NA; D: NA; V: TRBV5-1; J: TRBJ2-6; DNA: TGCGCCAGCGGTGGGGGGCGCTCTGGGGCCAACGTCCTGACTTTC; CDR3: CASGGGRSGANVLTF
size: NA; D: NA; V: TRBV12-3/TRBV12-4; J: TRBJ1-6; DNA: TGTGCCAGCAGCTGGATTGCGGGGTCCCTCCACTTT; CDR3: CASSWIAGSLHF
size: NA; D: NA; V: TRBV6-5; J: TRBJ2-1; DNA: TGTGCCAGCAGATCAGGGGAATACTCCTACAATGAGCAGTTCTTC; CDR3: CASRSGEYSYNEQFF
size: NA; D: TRBD2; V: TRBV12-5; J: TRBJ2-3; DNA: TGTGCTAGTGGTTTGACGACTAGCGGTCGCGATAGCACAGATACGCAGTATTTT; CDR3: CASGLTTSGRDSTDTQYF
size: NA; D: NA; V: TRBV4-1; J: TRBJ1-1; DNA: TGCGCCAGCAGCCAAGATTCCCTGGGGCCGGGGTTCTTT; CDR3: CASSQDSLGPGFF
size: NA; D: NA; V: TRBV4-1; J: TRBJ2-2; DNA: TGCGCCAGCAGCCAAGTACCCAAAGGGCGGGGCATCACCGGGGAGCTGTTTTTT; CDR3: CASSQVPKGRGITGELFF
size: once; D: NA; V: TRBV6-4; J: TRBJ1-1; DNA: TGTGCCAGCAGTGATCCAGATGGGACTGAAGCTTTCTTT; CDR3: CASSDPDGTEAFF